The rows below give T cell receptor beta chains drawn from one sample of a study of blood T cell repertoires in COVID-19. Repertoires were generated with immunoSEQ multiplex PCR, while TCRdb's copy carries only in-frame clones and drops some. The sample holds 120,000 or so clones, 83% seen once. The material sequenced was peripheral blood. The receptors derive from a man older than 75 with active or convalescent COVID-19. Each CDR3 is given with its conserved first and last residue.

V: TRBV11-2
J: TRBJ2-1
CDR3: CASSFTAGGNNEQFF

V: TRBV7-9
J: TRBJ2-5
CDR3: CASSFSGGGETQYF

V: TRBV6-5
J: TRBJ1-5
CDR3: CASSPGQPHQPQHF

V: TRBV10-3
J: TRBJ1-5
CDR3: CAISESRQGLNQPQHF

V: TRBV3-1/TRBV3-2
J: TRBJ2-7
CDR3: CASSQGGQSIYEQYF

V: TRBV7-2
J: TRBJ2-1
CDR3: CASSGTSGLGEQFF

V: TRBV11-2
J: TRBJ1-2
CDR3: CASSLSGREGYTF

V: TRBV3-1/TRBV3-2
J: TRBJ2-2
CDR3: CASSQEGRVTGELFF

V: TRBV9
J: TRBJ2-2
CDR3: CASSGSYGTGDGELFF

V: TRBV6-6
J: TRBJ2-5
CDR3: CASSYDGGAGGETQYF

V: TRBV7-3
J: TRBJ1-1
CDR3: CASSLTHGGGTEAFF

V: TRBV6-4
J: TRBJ2-5
CDR3: CASSSGTGEETQYF

V: TRBV21-1
J: TRBJ2-2
CDR3: CASSKGTDPNTGELFF

V: TRBV5-1
J: TRBJ1-2
CDR3: CASSLDGAYGYTF

V: TRBV27
J: TRBJ1-1
CDR3: CASTPTGVTEAFF

V: TRBV7-2
J: TRBJ1-3
CDR3: CASSVYRSSGNTIYF

V: TRBV5-1
J: TRBJ1-2
CDR3: CASSQDTAGYGYTF

V: TRBV7-2
J: TRBJ1-5
CDR3: CASSLVSGNQPQHF

V: TRBV2
J: TRBJ1-2
CDR3: CASRDTGSGYTF

V: TRBV6-5
J: TRBJ1-2
CDR3: CASTIRGGGNYGYTF

V: TRBV27
J: TRBJ1-1
CDR3: CASLTGGLNTEAFF

V: TRBV5-4
J: TRBJ1-2
CDR3: CASSDRQGKRDGYTF

V: TRBV6-2/TRBV6-3
J: TRBJ2-5
CDR3: CASSYSSQGYQETQYF

V: TRBV12-3/TRBV12-4
J: TRBJ2-2
CDR3: CASGRDGTGELFF

V: TRBV27
J: TRBJ2-7
CDR3: CASTRGVEQYF

V: TRBV4-3
J: TRBJ1-1
CDR3: CASSQDLYRGLNTEAFF

V: TRBV7-8
J: TRBJ2-1
CDR3: CASSRGAGYNEQFF

V: TRBV7-8
J: TRBJ1-5
CDR3: CASSFGGVGNQPQHF

V: TRBV4-2
J: TRBJ2-1
CDR3: CASSQRDNEQFF

V: TRBV21-1
J: TRBJ2-7
CDR3: CASSKSPIPCYEQYF

V: TRBV7-2
J: TRBJ2-7
CDR3: CASTRAAPYEQYF

V: TRBV19
J: TRBJ2-5
CDR3: CASSIGALETQYF

V: TRBV10-3
J: TRBJ1-2
CDR3: CAISGGRESYGYTF

V: TRBV7-3
J: TRBJ2-5
CDR3: CASSSAGSETQYF

V: TRBV7-2
J: TRBJ2-2
CDR3: CASSSWTGGNTGELFF

V: TRBV6-6
J: TRBJ2-2
CDR3: CASSDLGVPGELFF

V: TRBV5-1
J: TRBJ2-5
CDR3: CASSLAGTSGGYQETQYF

V: TRBV7-2
J: TRBJ2-1
CDR3: CASSLGGARYNEQFF

V: TRBV10-3
J: TRBJ1-2
CDR3: CAISRQGAYGYTF

V: TRBV5-6
J: TRBJ1-2
CDR3: CASSPGSRGYTF

V: TRBV12-3/TRBV12-4
J: TRBJ2-2
CDR3: CASSRGTGELFF

V: TRBV5-6
J: TRBJ1-3
CDR3: CASSLKGQGRNTIYF